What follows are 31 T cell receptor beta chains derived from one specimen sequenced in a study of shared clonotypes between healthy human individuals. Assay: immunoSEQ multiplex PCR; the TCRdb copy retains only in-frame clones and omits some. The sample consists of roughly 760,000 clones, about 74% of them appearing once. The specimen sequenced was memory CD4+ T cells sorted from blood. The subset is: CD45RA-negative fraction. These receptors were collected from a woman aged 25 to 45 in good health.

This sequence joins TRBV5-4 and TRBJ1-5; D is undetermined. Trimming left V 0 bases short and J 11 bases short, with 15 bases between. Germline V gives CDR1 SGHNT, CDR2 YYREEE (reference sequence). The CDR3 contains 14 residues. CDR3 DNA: TGTGCCAGCAGCTTGGCCGGTTCAGATTCGTCCCAGCATTTT. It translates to CASSLAGSDSSQHF.

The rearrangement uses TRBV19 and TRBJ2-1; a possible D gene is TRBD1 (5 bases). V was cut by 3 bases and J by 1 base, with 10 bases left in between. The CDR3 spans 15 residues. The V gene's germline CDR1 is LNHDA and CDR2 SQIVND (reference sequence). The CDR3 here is CASSIQGSSYNEQFF. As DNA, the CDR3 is TGTGCCAGTAGTATCCAGGGATCGTCCTACAATGAGCAGTTCTTC. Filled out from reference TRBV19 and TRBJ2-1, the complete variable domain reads DGGITQSPKYLFRKEGQNVTLSCEQNLNHDAMYWYRQDPGQGLRLIYYSQIVNDFQKGDIAEGYSVSREKKESFPLTVTSAQKNPTAFYLCASSIQGSSYNEQFFGPGTRLTVL.

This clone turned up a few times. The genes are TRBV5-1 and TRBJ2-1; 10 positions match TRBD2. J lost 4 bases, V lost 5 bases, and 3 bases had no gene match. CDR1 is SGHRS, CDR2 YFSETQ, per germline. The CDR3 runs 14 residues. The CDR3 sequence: CASRQAGGYNEQFF. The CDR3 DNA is TGCGCCAGCAGGCAAGCGGGAGGGTACAATGAGCAGTTCTTC.

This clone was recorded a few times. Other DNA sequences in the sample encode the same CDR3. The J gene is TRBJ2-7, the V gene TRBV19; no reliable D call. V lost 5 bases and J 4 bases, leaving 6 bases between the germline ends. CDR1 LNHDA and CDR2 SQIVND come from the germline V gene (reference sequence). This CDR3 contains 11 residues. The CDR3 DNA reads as TGTGCCAGTAGTTGGAATTACGAGCAGTACTTC. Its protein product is CASSWNYEQYF.

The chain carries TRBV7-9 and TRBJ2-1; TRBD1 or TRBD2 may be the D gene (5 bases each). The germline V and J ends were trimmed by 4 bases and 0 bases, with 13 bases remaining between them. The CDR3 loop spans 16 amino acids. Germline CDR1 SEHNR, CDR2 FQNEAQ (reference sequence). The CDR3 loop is CASSSISGGSYNEQFF. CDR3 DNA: TGTGCCAGCAGCTCGATTAGTGGGGGCTCCTACAATGAGCAGTTCTTC. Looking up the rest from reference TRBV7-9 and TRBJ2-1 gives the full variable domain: DTGVSQNPRHKITKRGQNVTFRCDPISEHNRLYWYRQTLGQGPEFLTYFQNEAQLEKSRLLSDRFSAERPKGSFSTLEIQRTEQGDSAMYLCASSSISGGSYNEQFFGPGTRLTVL.

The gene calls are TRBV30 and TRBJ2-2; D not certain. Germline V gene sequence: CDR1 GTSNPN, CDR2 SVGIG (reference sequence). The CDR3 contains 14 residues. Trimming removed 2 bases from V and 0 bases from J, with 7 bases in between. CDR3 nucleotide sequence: TGTGCCTGGAGTTATAACGCGAACACCGGGGAGCTGTTTTTT. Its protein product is CAWSYNANTGELFF.

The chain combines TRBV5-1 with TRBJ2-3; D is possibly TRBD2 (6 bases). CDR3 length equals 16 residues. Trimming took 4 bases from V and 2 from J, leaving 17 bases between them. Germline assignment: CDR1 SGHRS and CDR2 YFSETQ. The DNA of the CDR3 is TGCGCCAGCAGCCCGGAGGGACTCCCGTTCACAGATACGCAGTATTTT. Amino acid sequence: CASSPEGLPFTDTQYF.

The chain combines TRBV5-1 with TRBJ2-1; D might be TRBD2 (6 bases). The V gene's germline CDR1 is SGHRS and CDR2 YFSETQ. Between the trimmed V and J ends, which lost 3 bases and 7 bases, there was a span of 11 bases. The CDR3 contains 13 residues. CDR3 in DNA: TGCGCCAGCAGCTGGGGACTCTTTAATGAGCAGTTCTTC. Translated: CASSWGLFNEQFF.

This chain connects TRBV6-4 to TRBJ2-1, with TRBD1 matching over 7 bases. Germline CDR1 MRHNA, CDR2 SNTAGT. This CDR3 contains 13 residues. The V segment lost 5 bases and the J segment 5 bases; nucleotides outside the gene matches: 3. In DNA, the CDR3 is TGTGCCAGCAGTTCCAGGGGGAACAATGAGCAGTTCTTC. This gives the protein CASSSRGNNEQFF.

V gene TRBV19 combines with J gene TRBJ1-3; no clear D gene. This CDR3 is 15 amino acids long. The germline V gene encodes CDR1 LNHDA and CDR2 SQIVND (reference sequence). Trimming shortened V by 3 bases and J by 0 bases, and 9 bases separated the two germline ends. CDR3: CASSISPDSGNTIYF. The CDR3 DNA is TGTGCCAGTAGTATTTCGCCAGACTCTGGAAACACCATATATTTT.

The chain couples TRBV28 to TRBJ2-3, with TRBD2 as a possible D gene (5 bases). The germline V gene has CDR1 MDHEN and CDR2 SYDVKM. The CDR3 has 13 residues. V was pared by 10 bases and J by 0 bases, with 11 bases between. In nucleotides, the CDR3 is TGTGCCACACAGCGGACTAGCACAGATACGCAGTATTTT. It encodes CATQRTSTDTQYF.

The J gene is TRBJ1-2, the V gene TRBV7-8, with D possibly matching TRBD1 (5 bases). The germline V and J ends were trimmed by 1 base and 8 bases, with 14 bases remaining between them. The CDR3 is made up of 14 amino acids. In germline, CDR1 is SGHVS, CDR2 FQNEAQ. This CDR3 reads CASSLGRRGEGYTF. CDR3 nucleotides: TGTGCCAGCAGCTTAGGCCGAAGGGGAGAGGGCTACACCTTC.

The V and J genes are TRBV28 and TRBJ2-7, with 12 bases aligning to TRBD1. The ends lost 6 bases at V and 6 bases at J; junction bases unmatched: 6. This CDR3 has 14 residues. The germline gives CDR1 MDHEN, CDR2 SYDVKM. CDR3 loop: CASSIGDRGREQYF. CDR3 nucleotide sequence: TGTGCCAGCAGCATCGGGGACAGGGGGCGCGAGCAGTACTTC.

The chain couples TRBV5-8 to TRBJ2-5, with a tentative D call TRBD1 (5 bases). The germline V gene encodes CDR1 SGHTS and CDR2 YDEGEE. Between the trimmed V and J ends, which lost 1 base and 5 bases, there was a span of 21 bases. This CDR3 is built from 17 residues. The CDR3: CASSLTRRAITTETQYF. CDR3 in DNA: TGTGCCAGCAGCTTGACCCGCAGGGCAATTACTACGGAGACCCAGTACTTC.

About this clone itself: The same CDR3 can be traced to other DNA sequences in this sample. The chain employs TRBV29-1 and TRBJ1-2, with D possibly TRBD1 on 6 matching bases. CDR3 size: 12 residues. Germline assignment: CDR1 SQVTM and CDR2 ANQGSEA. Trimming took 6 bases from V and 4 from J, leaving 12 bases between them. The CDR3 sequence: CSVEDRPYGYTF. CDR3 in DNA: TGCAGCGTCGAGGACAGACCCTATGGCTACACCTTC.

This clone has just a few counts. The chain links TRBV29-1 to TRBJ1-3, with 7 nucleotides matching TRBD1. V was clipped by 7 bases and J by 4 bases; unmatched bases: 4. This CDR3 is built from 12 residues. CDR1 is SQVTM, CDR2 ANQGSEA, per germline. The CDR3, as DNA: TGCAGCGGCGCGACAGGGGGAAACACCATATATTTT. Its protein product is CSGATGGNTIYF.

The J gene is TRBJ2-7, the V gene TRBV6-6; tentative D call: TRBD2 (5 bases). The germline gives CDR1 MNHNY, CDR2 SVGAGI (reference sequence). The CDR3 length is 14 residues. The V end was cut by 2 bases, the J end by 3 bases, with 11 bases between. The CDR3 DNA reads TGTGCCAGCAGTTACACGAGGGATAGCTACGAGCAGTACTTC. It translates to CASSYTRDSYEQYF.

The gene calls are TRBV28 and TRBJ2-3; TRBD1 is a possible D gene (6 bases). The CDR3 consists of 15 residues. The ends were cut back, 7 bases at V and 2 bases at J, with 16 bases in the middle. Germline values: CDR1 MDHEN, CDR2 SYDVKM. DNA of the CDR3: TGTGCCAGCACCAGCCAGGGGACCGACACAGATACGCAGTATTTT. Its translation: CASTSQGTDTDTQYF. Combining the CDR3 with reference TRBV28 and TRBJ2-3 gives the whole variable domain DVKVTQSSRYLVKRTGEKVFLECVQDMDHENMFWYRQDPGLGLRLIYFSYDVKMKEKGDIPEGYSVSREKKERFSLILESASTNQTSMYLCASTSQGTDTDTQYFGPGTRLTVL.

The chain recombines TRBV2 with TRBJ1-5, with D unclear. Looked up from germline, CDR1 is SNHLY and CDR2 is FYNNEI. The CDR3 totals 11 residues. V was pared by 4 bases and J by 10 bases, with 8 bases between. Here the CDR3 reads CASSGPYPQHF. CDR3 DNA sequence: TGTGCCAGCAGTGGCCCCTATCCCCAGCATTTT.

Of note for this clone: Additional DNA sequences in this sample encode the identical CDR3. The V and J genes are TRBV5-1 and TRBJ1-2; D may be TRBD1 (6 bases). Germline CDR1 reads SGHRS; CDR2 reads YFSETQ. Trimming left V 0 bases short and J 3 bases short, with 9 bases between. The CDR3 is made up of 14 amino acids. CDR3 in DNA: TGCGCCAGCAGCTTGGGACAGGACTACTATGGCTACACCTTC. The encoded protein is CASSLGQDYYGYTF.

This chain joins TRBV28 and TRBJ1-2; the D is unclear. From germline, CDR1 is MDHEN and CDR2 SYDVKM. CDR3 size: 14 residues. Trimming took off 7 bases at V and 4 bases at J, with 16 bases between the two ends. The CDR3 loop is CASTQPRMPYGYTF. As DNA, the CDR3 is TGTGCCAGCACCCAACCCAGGATGCCCTATGGCTACACCTTC.

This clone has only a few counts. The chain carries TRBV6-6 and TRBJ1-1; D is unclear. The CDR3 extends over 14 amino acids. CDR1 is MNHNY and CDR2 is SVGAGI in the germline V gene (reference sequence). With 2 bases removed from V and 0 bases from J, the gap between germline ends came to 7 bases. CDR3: CASSYREMNTEAFF. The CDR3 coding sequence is TGTGCCAGCAGTTACAGGGAGATGAACACTGAAGCTTTCTTT.

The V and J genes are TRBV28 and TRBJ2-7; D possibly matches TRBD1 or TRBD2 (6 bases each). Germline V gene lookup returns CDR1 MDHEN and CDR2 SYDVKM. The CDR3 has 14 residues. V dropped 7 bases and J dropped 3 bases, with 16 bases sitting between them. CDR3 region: CASKLSGAGYEQYF. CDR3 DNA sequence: TGTGCCAGCAAACTATCGGGGGCCGGCTACGAGCAGTACTTC. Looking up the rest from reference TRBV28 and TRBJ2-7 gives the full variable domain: DVKVTQSSRYLVKRTGEKVFLECVQDMDHENMFWYRQDPGLGLRLIYFSYDVKMKEKGDIPEGYSVSREKKERFSLILESASTNQTSMYLCASKLSGAGYEQYFGPGTRLTVT.

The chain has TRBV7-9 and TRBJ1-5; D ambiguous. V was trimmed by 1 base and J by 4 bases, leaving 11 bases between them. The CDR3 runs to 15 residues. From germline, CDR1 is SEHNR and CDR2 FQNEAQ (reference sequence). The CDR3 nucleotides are TGTGCCAGCAGCTTAGGTGGTATAGCAAATCAGCCCCAGCATTTT. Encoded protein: CASSLGGIANQPQHF. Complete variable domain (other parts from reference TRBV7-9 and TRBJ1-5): DTGVSQNPRHKITKRGQNVTFRCDPISEHNRLYWYRQTLGQGPEFLTYFQNEAQLEKSRLLSDRFSAERPKGSFSTLEIQRTEQGDSAMYLCASSLGGIANQPQHFGDGTRLSIL.

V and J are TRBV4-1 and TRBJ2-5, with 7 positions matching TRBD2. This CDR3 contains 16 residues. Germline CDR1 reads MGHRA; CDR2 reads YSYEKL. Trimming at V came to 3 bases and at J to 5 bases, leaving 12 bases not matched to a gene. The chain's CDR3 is CASSHRTSVPPETQYF. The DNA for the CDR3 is TGCGCCAGCAGCCACCGAACTAGCGTCCCTCCGGAGACCCAGTACTTC.

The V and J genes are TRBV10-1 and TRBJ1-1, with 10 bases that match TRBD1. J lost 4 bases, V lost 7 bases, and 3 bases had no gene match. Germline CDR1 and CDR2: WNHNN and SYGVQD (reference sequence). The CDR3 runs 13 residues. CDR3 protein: CASTRTGGTEAFF. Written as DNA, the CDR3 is TGCGCCAGCACCAGGACAGGGGGCACTGAAGCTTTCTTT.

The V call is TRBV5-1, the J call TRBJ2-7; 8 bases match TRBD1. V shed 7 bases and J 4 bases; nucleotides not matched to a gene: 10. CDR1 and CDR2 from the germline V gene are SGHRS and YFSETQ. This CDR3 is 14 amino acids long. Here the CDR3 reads CASGRQGAFYEQYF. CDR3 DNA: TGCGCCAGCGGCCGCCAGGGGGCGTTTTACGAGCAGTACTTC.

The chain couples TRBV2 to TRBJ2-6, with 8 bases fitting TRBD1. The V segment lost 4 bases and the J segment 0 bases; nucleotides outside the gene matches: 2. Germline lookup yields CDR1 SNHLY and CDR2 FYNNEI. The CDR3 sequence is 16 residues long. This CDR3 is CASSGGQVSGANVLTF. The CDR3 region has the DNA TGTGCCAGCAGTGGGGGACAGGTCTCTGGGGCCAACGTCCTGACTTTC.

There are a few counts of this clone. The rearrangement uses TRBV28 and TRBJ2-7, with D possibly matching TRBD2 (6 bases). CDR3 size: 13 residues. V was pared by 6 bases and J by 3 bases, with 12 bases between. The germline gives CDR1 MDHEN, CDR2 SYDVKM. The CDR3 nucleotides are TGTGCCAGCAGAATGCCGACTAGCTACGAGCAGTACTTC. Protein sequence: CASRMPTSYEQYF.

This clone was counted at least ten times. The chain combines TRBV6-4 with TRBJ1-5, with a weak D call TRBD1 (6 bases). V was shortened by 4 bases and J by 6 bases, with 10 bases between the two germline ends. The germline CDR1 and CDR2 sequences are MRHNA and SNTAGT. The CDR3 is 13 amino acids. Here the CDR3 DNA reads TGTGCCAGCAGTGCAGGGGATGCTCAGCCCCAGCATTTT. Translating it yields CASSAGDAQPQHF.

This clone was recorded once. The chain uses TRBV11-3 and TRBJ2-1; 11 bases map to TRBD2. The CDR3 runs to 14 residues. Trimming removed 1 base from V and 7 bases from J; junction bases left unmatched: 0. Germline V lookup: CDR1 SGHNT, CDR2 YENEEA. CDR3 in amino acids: CASSLGLAGNEQFF. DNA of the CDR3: TGTGCCAGCAGCTTAGGACTAGCGGGGAATGAGCAGTTCTTC.